In this sample, the clone carrying this TCR beta chain turned up a few times. Its specificity is not known. Patients had blood sampled at baseline and again on cycle 4 day 1 and cycle 7 day 1. This record comes from a study of OX40 agonist ivuxolimab in advanced cancers. Notes on the study in general: Low normalized T-cell clonal expansion was also seen in some nonresponders.

The table came from immunoSEQ multiplex PCR; TCRdb's copy has only in-frame clones and leaves some out. The sample lists about 45,000 clones, approximately 82% occurring once. The CDR3 spans 15 residues. Germline V gene sequence: CDR1 ENHRY, CDR2 SYGVKD. V dropped 6 bases and J dropped 6; count of bases not matched to a gene: 3. The TCR was taken from an adult with an advanced solid tumor such as melanoma, head and neck, liver or kidney cancer. The J gene is TRBJ2-2, the V gene TRBV10-3, with 14 bases that match TRBD2. This specimen consisted of CD4+ or CD8+ T cells sorted from blood, obtained in a trial of the OX40 agonist ivuxolimab. DNA of the CDR3: TGTGCCATCAGCCCGACTAGCGGGGGGGCCGGGGAGCTGTTTTTT. Its protein product is CAISPTSGGAGELFF.